These 29 T cell receptor beta chains share one sample of origin, sequenced in a study of beta chain features in type 1 diabetes. Which antigens these TCRs recognize remains unknown. Of the isolated RNA, all was reverse transcribed, and so the sequenced material was expressed TCRB transcripts. TCRdb's table, derived via immunoSEQ multiplex PCR, lists solely in-frame clones and lacks some. The table lists 95,000 to 150,000 clones, over 15% of them singletons. Notes on the study in general: Within each of all four CD4+ subsets, Type 1 diabetes patients had TCRB CDR3s that were moderately but significantly shorter.

The sequencing sample was made of central memory CD4+ T cells from blood. Every receptor here comes from a man aged 30 to 39 with type 1 diabetes.

The chain recombines TRBV4-2 with TRBJ1-2; D call uncertain. Germline CDR1 is LGHNA and CDR2 is YNFKEQ. V shed 0 bases and J shed 4 bases, with 9 bases lying between them. This CDR3 region has 14 residues. The CDR3 loop is CASSQDLGIYGYTF. The CDR3 nucleotides are TGTGCCAGCAGCCAAGACTTAGGGATCTATGGCTACACCTTC.

This clone was counted only a few times. The chain carries TRBV10-2 and TRBJ2-1; D gene uncertain. Trimming cost V 9 bases and J 7 bases, with 13 bases left between them. Germline V gene data show CDR1 as WSHSY and CDR2 as SAAADI. CDR3 length equals 12 residues. CDR3 bases: TGCGCCAGTTCGGACCGTGGGAATGAGCAGTTCTTC. Translation: CASSDRGNEQFF.

The J gene is TRBJ2-2, the V gene TRBV7-3; 8 nucleotides align to TRBD2. Germline assignment: CDR1 SGHTA and CDR2 FQGTGA. This CDR3 has 13 residues. Trimming cost V 8 bases and J 6 bases; bases outside gene matches: 5. CDR3 coding DNA: TGTGCCAGCCGGGAGGGGATGGCCGGGGAGCTGTTTTTT. Protein product: CASREGMAGELFF.

The chain couples TRBV5-6 to TRBJ1-1; D is possibly TRBD1 (5 bases). The V gene's germline CDR1 is SGHDT and CDR2 YYEEEE. Trimming shortened V by 4 bases and J by 2 bases, and 15 bases separated the two germline ends. This CDR3 has 15 amino acids. The CDR3 DNA sequence: TGTGCCAGCAGCACTCCGGGACGGGGAAACACTGAAGCTTTCTTT. Its protein is CASSTPGRGNTEAFF.

The V and J genes are TRBV4-3 and TRBJ2-3; a weak D match, TRBD2 (6 bases). The CDR3 runs 17 residues. Trimming cost V 0 bases and J 2 bases, with 15 bases left between them. Germline assignment: CDR1 LGHNA and CDR2 YSLEER. The CDR3 sequence: CASSQDPPSDITDTQYF. CDR3 nucleotide sequence: TGCGCCAGCAGCCAAGATCCGCCTAGCGATATCACAGATACGCAGTATTTT.

In its sample, this clone was seen a few times. The CDR3 region is CASSDRTELSSYNEQFF. The CDR3 bases are TGTGCCAGCAGTGATAGAACAGAGCTGAGCTCCTACAATGAGCAGTTCTTC. V is TRBV25-1 and J is TRBJ2-1; D remains unclear. There are 17 residues in the CDR3. V was cut by 3 bases and J by 0 bases, with 15 bases left in between. Germline V gene data show CDR1 as MGHDK and CDR2 as SYGVNS. The variable domain in full, with the rest retrieved from reference TRBV25-1 and TRBJ2-1, is EADIYQTPRYLVIGTGKKITLECSQTMGHDKMYWYQQDPGMELHLIHYSYGVNSTEKGDLSSESTVSRIRTEHFPLTLESARPSHTSQYLCASSDRTELSSYNEQFFGPGTRLTVL.

This clone was picked up a small number of times. J is TRBJ1-5 and V is TRBV7-2; 8 bases line up with TRBD1. Trimming took 2 bases from V and 4 from J; bases not matched to a gene: 7. The CDR3 length is 16 residues. In germline, CDR1 is SGHTA, CDR2 FQGNSA. In DNA form, the CDR3 reads TGTGCCAGCAGCTTATCCCCAGGGGGCGCGAATCAGCCCCAGCATTTT. Translating gives CASSLSPGGANQPQHF.

This clone showed up just a few times. This rearrangement joins TRBV28 to TRBJ2-5, with 7 bases matching TRBD1. The CDR3 runs to 14 residues. Per germline, CDR1 MDHEN and CDR2 SYDVKM. Trimming cost V 6 bases and J 5 bases; bases outside gene matches: 9. In DNA, the CDR3 is TGTGCCAGCAGAGATGGACAGGACCGGGAGACCCAGTACTTC. The encoded protein is CASRDGQDRETQYF. Filled out from reference TRBV28 and TRBJ2-5, the complete variable domain reads DVKVTQSSRYLVKRTGEKVFLECVQDMDHENMFWYRQDPGLGLRLIYFSYDVKMKEKGDIPEGYSVSREKKERFSLILESASTNQTSMYLCASRDGQDRETQYFGPGTRLLVL.

The chain is built from TRBV27 and TRBJ2-1; 7 positions agree with TRBD1. This CDR3 comprises 17 residues. CDR1 MNHEY and CDR2 SMNVEV come from the germline V gene (reference sequence). The V and J ends lost 6 bases and 6 bases, in that order; junction bases with no gene match: 17. Here the CDR3 reads CASSNLLQGIGGNEQFF. CDR3 nucleotides: TGTGCCAGCAGCAACTTACTACAGGGGATTGGTGGCAATGAGCAGTTCTTC.

There are a few counts of this clone. The chain employs TRBV28 and TRBJ1-2, with 8 bases identical to TRBD1. The CDR3 sequence is 15 residues long. V shed 2 bases and J 3 bases; nucleotides not matched to a gene: 5. Germline assignment: CDR1 MDHEN and CDR2 SYDVKM. The chain's CDR3 is CASSLGTGSDYGYTF. The CDR3 DNA reads as TGTGCCAGCAGTTTAGGGACAGGCAGCGACTATGGCTACACCTTC.

This clone was counted only a few times. The chain joins TRBV5-6 to TRBJ1-6; 7 nucleotides agree with TRBD1. This CDR3 spans 14 amino acids. CDR1 and CDR2 (germline): SGHDT, YYEEEE. With V trimmed by 4 bases and J by 8 bases, 6 bases remained unmatched. DNA of the CDR3: TGTGCCAGCAGCCACAGGGGAGAGGATTCACCCCTCCACTTT. Protein: CASSHRGEDSPLHF. Drawing the rest from reference TRBV5-6 and TRBJ1-6, the complete variable domain is DAGVTQSPTHLIKTRGQQVTLRCSPKSGHDTVSWYQQALGQGPQFIFQYYEEEERQRGNFPDRFSGHQFPNYSSELNVNALLLGDSALYLCASSHRGEDSPLHFGNGTRLTVT.

Ten or more counts support this clone. The chain carries TRBV11-1 and TRBJ2-1, with a weak D call TRBD1 (6 bases). The CDR3 runs 14 residues. CDR1 SGHAT and CDR2 FQDESV come from the germline V gene (reference sequence). The ends were cut back, 9 bases at V and 0 bases at J, with 12 bases in the middle. CDR3 protein: CASTDRSSYNEQFF. The CDR3 DNA reads as TGTGCCAGTACCGACAGGAGCTCCTACAATGAGCAGTTCTTC.

This clone occurred a few times. The CDR3 DNA sequence: TGTGCCACAACCCCGGGACTAGAGTACGAGCAGTACTTC. Translation: CATTPGLEYEQYF. The V call is TRBV2, the J call TRBJ2-7; TRBD2 matches at 8 bases. From germline, CDR1 is SNHLY and CDR2 FYNNEI. V lost 10 bases and J lost 4; bases outside the gene matches: 9. CDR3 length equals 13 residues.

This clone was observed once. The V gene is TRBV15, the J gene TRBJ1-2, with D uncertain. Germline CDR1 is LNHNV and CDR2 is YYDKDF (reference sequence). V lost 8 bases, J lost 8 bases, and 18 bases lay in between. The CDR3 is 13 amino acids. The CDR3 region is CATSPNLLRGYTF. The CDR3 DNA reads as TGTGCCACCTCCCCTAATTTGTTGCGAGGCTACACCTTC.

This clone was detected only a few times. No conserved phenylalanine or tryptophan is present at the end of the CDR3, so a read error is the likely explanation. The DNA is omitted, as the CDR3 cannot be located on it reliably, and the CDR3 follows TCRdb's listing. The J gene is TRBJ2-7, the V gene TRBV10-3; TRBD1, the D gene given by the table, was not confirmed from the DNA. Germline CDR1 and CDR2: ENHRY and SYGVKD. The CDR3 spans 12 amino acids, including both terminal residues. CDR3: CASSEAQRDRAI.

This clone was counted at least ten times. CDR3 in amino acids: CASSQDVDEEKLFF. CDR3 bases: TGCGCCAGCAGCCAAGACGTCGACGAGGAAAAACTGTTTTTT. This chain joins TRBV4-3 and TRBJ1-4; D remains ambiguous. Trimming took 0 bases from V and 8 from J, leaving 10 bases between them. This CDR3 contains 14 residues. Germline CDR1 reads LGHNA; CDR2 reads YSLEER.

This clone has a handful of counts. V gene TRBV2 combines with J gene TRBJ2-6, with unresolved D. CDR3 size: 15 residues. Germline V gene sequence: CDR1 SNHLY, CDR2 FYNNEI. Trimming took off 2 bases at V and 2 bases at J, with 7 bases between the two ends. The CDR3 bases are TGTGCCAGCAGTGAATCAGGCGCTGGGGCCAACGTCCTGACTTTC. Its translation is CASSESGAGANVLTF.

This clone was observed at least ten times. The rearrangement links TRBV29-1 to TRBJ1-2; tentatively, D is TRBD1 (5 bases). CDR1 SQVTM and CDR2 ANQGSEA come from the germline V gene. This CDR3 spans 12 amino acids. The V and J ends lost 5 bases and 7 bases respectively, with 14 bases between them. Here the CDR3 reads CSVQKGQSGYTF. CDR3 nucleotides: TGCAGCGTTCAAAAGGGGCAGAGTGGCTACACCTTC.

This clone showed up just a few times. The J gene is TRBJ2-5, the V gene TRBV2; TRBD2 is a possible D gene (6 bases). The germline CDR1 and CDR2 sequences are SNHLY and FYNNEI. The CDR3 totals 11 residues. The CDR3 sequence: CATGSQETQYF. Written as DNA, the CDR3 is TGTGCTACCGGGAGCCAAGAGACCCAGTACTTC.

The chain uses TRBV5-4 and TRBJ2-7, with TRBD2 as a possible D gene (6 bases). This CDR3 has 15 residues. From germline, CDR1 is SGHNT and CDR2 YYREEE (reference sequence). Trimming removed 1 base at V and 4 bases at J, with 15 bases between. The DNA of the CDR3 is TGTGCCAGCAGCTTGAGGTTGGGAGGCCCGTACGAGCAGTACTTC. Translation gives CASSLRLGGPYEQYF.

This clone was seen only a few times. V and J are TRBV4-2 and TRBJ2-2; D assignment may be TRBD1 or TRBD2 (5 bases each). The V end lost 5 bases, the J end lost 6 bases, and 13 bases lay between the germline ends. Germline V gene data show CDR1 as LGHNA and CDR2 as YNFKEQ. The CDR3 sequence is 14 residues long. DNA of the CDR3: TGTGCCAGCAGCAGTGCCGGGACCGCCGGGGAGCTGTTTTTT. Its protein is CASSSAGTAGELFF.

The chain employs TRBV9 and TRBJ2-2, with D perhaps TRBD2 (6 bases). The CDR3 spans 17 residues. Germline V gene sequence: CDR1 SGDLS, CDR2 YYNGEE. The V gene lost 0 bases and the J gene lost 4 bases, with 16 bases spanning the gap. The CDR3 DNA reads as TGTGCCAGCAGCGTAGAACCGTATAATAGCGGCACCGGGGAGCTGTTTTTT. Its protein is CASSVEPYNSGTGELFF.

V is TRBV4-1 and J is TRBJ2-3; 11 bases line up with TRBD2. The CDR3 extends over 16 amino acids. V dropped 1 base and J dropped 5; count of bases not matched to a gene: 5. Germline V gene lookup returns CDR1 MGHRA and CDR2 YSYEKL. CDR3 amino acids: CASSQGFLAGGDTQYF. The CDR3 nucleotides read TGCGCCAGCAGCCAAGGATTCCTAGCGGGGGGAGATACGCAGTATTTT.

This clone has just a few counts. The chain has TRBV4-3 and TRBJ1-1; TRBD1 agrees at 11 bases. Germline V CDR1 and CDR2: LGHNA, YSLEER. The length of the CDR3 is 16 residues. With V trimmed by 2 bases and J by 4 bases, 6 bases remained unmatched. As DNA, the CDR3 is TGCGCCAGCAGCCAACTGGGACAGGGGGGAGTCACTGAAGCTTTCTTT. This translates into CASSQLGQGGVTEAFF.

The chain is built from TRBV7-2 and TRBJ1-1, with D maybe TRBD1 (5 bases). Germline V gene data show CDR1 as SGHTA and CDR2 as FQGNSA. The V and J ends lost 1 base and 5 bases respectively, with 8 bases between them. This CDR3 is 13 amino acids long. CDR3 DNA: TGTGCCAGCAGCTTAGGCGGGGGGACTGAAGCTTTCTTT. It codes for CASSLGGGTEAFF.

This clone was detected a few times. The V gene is TRBV6-5, the J gene TRBJ2-3; the match to TRBD1 covers 8 bases. This CDR3 spans 13 amino acids. Trimming at V came to 5 bases and at J to 4 bases, leaving 2 bases not matched to a gene. The germline CDR1 and CDR2 sequences are MNHEY and SVGAGI. Here the CDR3 reads CASSARGPDTQYF. CDR3 in DNA: TGTGCCAGCAGTGCCAGGGGGCCAGATACGCAGTATTTT.

This chain connects TRBV6-6 to TRBJ2-3; the D gene is possibly TRBD2 (6 bases). The CDR3 contains 16 residues. Germline V gene data show CDR1 as MNHNY and CDR2 as SVGAGI (reference sequence). Trimming pared 5 bases from V and 0 bases from J, leaving 15 bases between. DNA of the CDR3: TGTGCCAGCAGTCCCAGGGACTTCTCTAGCACAGATACGCAGTATTTT. Its protein is CASSPRDFSSTDTQYF.

The V call is TRBV19, the J call TRBJ1-6; D gene ambiguous. The germline V gene has CDR1 LNHDA and CDR2 SQIVND (reference sequence). This CDR3 is 15 amino acids long. V lost 1 base, J lost 7 bases, and 11 bases lay in between. CDR3 DNA sequence: TGTGCCAGTAGTATAGTTACCTCCCGGAATTCACCCCTCCACTTT. It is translated as CASSIVTSRNSPLHF.

The chain employs TRBV11-2 and TRBJ2-1; the D is unclear. There are 16 residues in the CDR3. From germline, CDR1 is SGHAT and CDR2 FQNNGV. V lost 2 bases, J lost 0 bases, and 11 bases lay in between. CDR3 region: CASSLYRRSSYNEQFF. The CDR3, as DNA: TGTGCCAGCAGCTTATATCGACGGAGCTCCTACAATGAGCAGTTCTTC.